This entry lists 22 T cell receptor beta chains sequenced from one sample in a study of Graves' ophthalmopathy and Graves' hyperthyroidism. Amplification targeted the TCR beta CDR3 regions, with RNA transcripts as the source material. Amplification began with first-round RT-PCR using HTBI primers, then second-round multiplex PCR was performed. A single record per CDR3 protein comes from TCRdb applying MiXCR to the multiplex PCR reads. This table holds about 370,000 distinct CDR3 sequences, approximately 18% found once. The sample comprised peripheral blood. These receptors were obtained from an adult woman with stable Graves' hyperthyroidism.

This clonotype was seen many times. The V gene is TRBV6-5, the J gene TRBJ2-3; D possibly matches TRBD1 or TRBD2 (6 bases each). Per the germline V gene, CDR1 is MNHEY and CDR2 is SVGAGI. V gave up 2 bases and J gave up 8 bases, with 17 bases separating them. The CDR3 sequence is 15 residues long. CDR3 nucleotides: TGTGCCAGCAGTTACAAACCCCGGGGGCAGGGTACGCAGTATTTT. Translation gives CASSYKPRGQGTQYF.

This clonotype was counted at least ten times. This chain joins TRBV25-1 and TRBJ1-5; unclear D gene. Trimming stripped 4 bases from V and 4 bases from J, with 14 bases between. Germline V gene lookup returns CDR1 MGHDK and CDR2 SYGVNS. The CDR3 spans 15 residues. This CDR3 reads CASSGPGGSNQPQHF. CDR3 nucleotide sequence: TGTGCCAGCAGTGGACCAGGAGGTTCTAATCAGCCCCAGCATTTT. The entire variable domain, with the rest obtained from reference TRBV25-1 and TRBJ1-5, is as follows: EADIYQTPRYLVIGTGKKITLECSQTMGHDKMYWYQQDPGMELHLIHYSYGVNSTEKGDLSSESTVSRIRTEHFPLTLESARPSHTSQYLCASSGPGGSNQPQHFGDGTRLSIL.

The sample holds a few counts of this clonotype. Mismatch with germline at one junction end may stem from a read error. The gene calls are TRBV6-1 and TRBJ2-2; a weak D match, TRBD1 (6 bases). The CDR3 is made up of 14 amino acids. The germline CDR1 and CDR2 sequences are MNHNS and SASEGT. The CDR3: CASSGQTNAGELFF. The CDR3 DNA follows: TGTGCCAGCTCGGGACAAACGAACGCCGGGGAGCTGTTTTTT.

This clonotype was counted a few times. The rearrangement joins TRBV12-3 or TRBV12-4 to TRBJ2-1; D possibly corresponds to TRBD1 (6 bases). This CDR3 contains 14 residues. Trimming removed 6 bases from V and 3 bases from J, with 12 bases in between. CDR3 DNA: TGTGCCAGCAGGGACCCGACAGGCTACAATGAGCAGTTCTTC. It encodes CASRDPTGYNEQFF.

There are many counts of this clonotype. The chain employs TRBV28 and TRBJ2-7; the match to TRBD1 covers 7 bases. Trimming at V came to 7 bases and at J to 6 bases, leaving 6 bases not matched to a gene. The germline gives CDR1 MDHEN, CDR2 SYDVKM. The CDR3 spans 12 residues. CDR3 residues: CASTGTVSEQYF. DNA for the CDR3: TGTGCCAGCACGGGGACAGTAAGCGAGCAGTACTTC. Variable domain in full (rest from reference TRBV28 and TRBJ2-7): DVKVTQSSRYLVKRTGEKVFLECVQDMDHENMFWYRQDPGLGLRLIYFSYDVKMKEKGDIPEGYSVSREKKERFSLILESASTNQTSMYLCASTGTVSEQYFGPGTRLTVT.

This clonotype was counted many times. The chain links TRBV27 to TRBJ1-6; 7 bases map to TRBD1. In germline, CDR1 is MNHEY, CDR2 SMNVEV (reference sequence). After removal of 1 base from V and 9 bases from J, the junction contained 15 bases not matched to a gene. The CDR3 sequence is 18 residues long. As DNA, the CDR3 is TGTGCCAGCAGTTTATGGACCACCGGGCAGGCAGGGGGTTCACCCCTCCACTTT. As protein: CASSLWTTGQAGGSPLHF.

This clonotype was seen at least ten times. The chain has TRBV12-3 or TRBV12-4 and TRBJ2-7, with a possible D match to TRBD2 (6 bases). Deletions cut 3 bases from V and 3 bases from J, with 15 bases between. This CDR3 region has 15 residues. CDR3 sequence (DNA): TGTGCCAGCAGTTTTAGGCGGGAACCTTACTACGAGCAGTACTTC. Protein product: CASSFRREPYYEQYF.

This chain uses TRBV6-4 with TRBJ2-2; 11 bases agree with TRBD2. The CDR3 has 17 residues. Germline V lookup: CDR1 MRHNA, CDR2 SNTAGT. V gave up 4 bases and J gave up 1 base; unmatched junction bases: 5. The CDR3 DNA follows: TGTGCCAGCAGTGCCTGGGGACTAGCGGAGAACACCGGGGAGCTGTTTTTT. It encodes CASSAWGLAENTGELFF.

This clonotype showed up many times. The rearrangement uses TRBV28 and TRBJ1-1; D may be TRBD1 (5 bases). Trimming pared 4 bases from V and 4 bases from J, leaving 16 bases between. The CDR3 is 15 residues long. Per germline, CDR1 MDHEN and CDR2 SYDVKM. The CDR3 loop is CASSSDSRRGTEAFF. For the CDR3, the DNA is TGTGCCAGCAGTTCCGACAGTCGCCGCGGCACTGAAGCTTTCTTT.

This clonotype was observed at least ten times. The CDR3 sequence is CASSPRAVPNTGELFF. In DNA, the CDR3 is TGTGCCAGCAGTCCGAGGGCGGTACCGAACACCGGGGAGCTGTTTTTT. V usage is TRBV27 and J usage is TRBJ2-2; D might be TRBD2 (5 bases). The CDR3 runs to 16 residues. Trimming removed 5 bases from V and 0 bases from J, with 13 bases in between. Per the germline V gene, CDR1 is MNHEY and CDR2 is SMNVEV (reference sequence).

This clonotype has ten or more counts. The chain employs TRBV24-1 and TRBJ2-5; either TRBD1 or TRBD2 may fit D (6 bases each). Germline values: CDR1 KGHDR, CDR2 SFDVKD. The CDR3 is made up of 15 amino acids. V gave up 3 bases and J gave up 2 bases, with 12 bases separating them. CDR3 sequence: CATSDPGAVQETQYF. The CDR3 DNA reads TGTGCCACCAGTGATCCGGGGGCCGTTCAAGAGACCCAGTACTTC.

This clonotype was detected many times. The J gene is TRBJ1-6, the V gene TRBV27; a weak D match, TRBD1 (6 bases). Germline-derived CDR1 and CDR2 are MNHEY and SMNVEV (reference sequence). The CDR3 loop spans 15 amino acids. Trimming stripped 6 bases from V and 5 bases from J, with 14 bases between. CDR3 nucleotide sequence: TGTGCCAGCAGACTGGACAGACCAAATAATTCACCCCTCCACTTT. It translates to CASRLDRPNNSPLHF.

In this sample, this clonotype turned up many times. V and J are TRBV20-1 and TRBJ1-1; D remains ambiguous. V was trimmed by 0 bases and J by 11 bases, leaving 19 bases between them. This CDR3 is 14 amino acids long. Germline lookup yields CDR1 DFQATT and CDR2 SNEGSKA (reference sequence). The CDR3 sequence is CSAREGRAFGRAFF. The CDR3 bases are TGCAGTGCTAGAGAAGGGAGGGCCTTCGGTAGGGCTTTCTTT.

This clonotype has at least ten counts. The genes are TRBV20-1 and TRBJ1-1; D gene unclear. V dropped 6 bases and J dropped 4 bases, with 12 bases sitting between them. The CDR3 loop spans 12 amino acids. Germline V gene sequence: CDR1 DFQATT, CDR2 SNEGSKA (reference sequence). CDR3 residues: CSACRGGTEAFF. The DNA for the CDR3 is TGCAGTGCGTGTCGGGGTGGCACTGAAGCTTTCTTT.

This clonotype was recorded at least ten times. The chain combines TRBV24-1 with TRBJ1-5, with D unclear. V was pared by 8 bases and J by 0 bases, with 19 bases between. The CDR3 has 17 amino acids. Germline V gene data show CDR1 as KGHDR and CDR2 as SFDVKD. CDR3 in amino acids: CATKHHLKKYSNQPQHF. DNA for the CDR3: TGTGCCACCAAGCACCACTTAAAAAAGTATAGCAATCAGCCCCAGCATTTT.

This clonotype was recorded many times. A clone one base away is much larger, so this may be a read error. The chain carries TRBV15 and TRBJ2-5; 9 bases agree with TRBD1. The CDR3 length is 14 residues. Germline-derived CDR1 and CDR2 are LNHNV and YYDKDF (reference sequence). CDR3 DNA sequence: TGTGCCACCACCACAGGGACAGGGAGAGAGACCAAGTACTTC. This codes for CATTTGTGRETKYF.

This clonotype was counted many times. The chain links TRBV19 to TRBJ1-3, with a possible D match to TRBD1 (5 bases). The CDR3 is 14 residues long. The V end lost 3 bases, the J end lost 3 bases, and 9 bases lay between the germline ends. Germline V gene sequence: CDR1 LNHDA, CDR2 SQIVND (reference sequence). The CDR3 bases are TGTGCCAGTAGTATGGGGCCGAATGGAAACACCATATATTTT. Translating gives CASSMGPNGNTIYF.

This clonotype was seen just once. The chain is built from TRBV12-3 or TRBV12-4 and TRBJ2-7; TRBD2 agrees at 8 bases. The CDR3 spans 14 residues. After removal of 6 bases from V and 3 bases from J, the junction contained 7 bases not matched to a gene. CDR3 in amino acids: CASSIAGQIYEQYF. The DNA for the CDR3 is TGTGCCAGCAGCATAGCGGGGCAGATCTACGAGCAGTACTTC.

This clonotype was observed a few times. The chain is built from TRBV7-9 and TRBJ1-5; 10 bases match TRBD1. V dropped 5 bases and J dropped 7; count of bases not matched to a gene: 8. The germline gives CDR1 SEHNR, CDR2 FQNEAQ (reference sequence). This CDR3 has 15 amino acids. Written as DNA, the CDR3 is TGTGCCAGCAGCCTCTCCGGGACAGGGGTCCAGCCCCAGCATTTT. Its protein is CASSLSGTGVQPQHF.

This sequence joins TRBV6-1 and TRBJ2-5; no firm D call. The V and J ends lost 4 bases and 8 bases respectively, with 5 bases between them. This CDR3 has 10 amino acids. Per germline, CDR1 MNHNS and CDR2 SASEGT. The CDR3 region is CASSGKTQYF. CDR3 in DNA: TGTGCCAGCAGTGGCAAAACCCAGTACTTC.

This clonotype was seen many times. This rearrangement joins TRBV12-3 or TRBV12-4 to TRBJ2-7; D gene unclear. With 3 bases removed from V and 3 bases from J, the gap between germline ends came to 12 bases. The length of the CDR3 is 14 residues. The DNA of the CDR3 is TGTGCCAGCAGTTTCGGGCCTCCGATCTACGAGCAGTACTTC. This translates into CASSFGPPIYEQYF.

This clonotype was seen many times. J is TRBJ1-1 and V is TRBV6-2 or TRBV6-3; TRBD1 matches at 10 bases. Germline V gene sequence: CDR1 MNHEY, CDR2 SVGEGT. The CDR3 length is 12 residues. V was pared by 8 bases and J by 5 bases, with 2 bases of the junction left unmatched. The CDR3: CASWDRGTEAFF. The CDR3 coding sequence is TGTGCCAGCTGGGACAGGGGAACTGAAGCTTTCTTT.